Sequencing of this T cell receptor (beta chain) was carried out in a study of breast tumors, draining lymph nodes, adjacent tissues. Findings and limits, study-wide: Tumor T cell lymph node origin was a supported hypothesis, not proven. Compared with lymph nodes, tumors were less diverse; compared with nontumor tissue, more. Findings are consistent with lymph node origin and intratumoral expansion of most tumor T cells. Tumor and nontumor repertoires were significantly more similar in luminal-like than in basal-like breast cancer.

TCRdb fed the multiplex PCR reads into MiXCR, producing one record per CDR3 protein. The data contain around 150,000 distinct CDR3 sequences, approximately 20% of them singletons. As regards this clonotype: Its cognate antigen is unknown. Just one base apart from a much larger clone, this may be a read error.

Looked up from germline, CDR1 is SNHLY and CDR2 is FYNNEI. This CDR3 spans 15 amino acids. The lymph nodes were axillary draining lymph nodes from breast cancer patients. The genes are TRBV2 and TRBJ2-5, with TRBD2 as a possible D gene (6 bases). Material for sequencing was axillary lymph node tissue. The receptor's source is a female donor with breast cancer. Some clones in this sample may be carry-over from other donors' samples. This CDR3 reads CASRPYGSLQEAQYF. CDR3 nucleotides: TGTGCCAGCAGACCCTACGGGAGCCTCCAAGAGGCCCAGTACTTC.